Listed here are 5 T cell receptor beta chains from one sample, sequenced in a study of blood T cell repertoires in COVID-19. Using immunoSEQ multiplex PCR, the repertoire was profiled, and TCRdb retains in-frame clones only, with some absent. The table lists roughly 190,000 clones, approximately 90% of them singletons, with approximately 0.8% in the top ten. What was sequenced was PBMCs or T cells enriched from blood (not recorded which). The receptor source for this set is a woman between 18 and 29 years old who had recovered from COVID-19.

The rearrangement joins TRBV6-5 to TRBJ1-4, with TRBD1 matching over 9 bases. J was trimmed by 11 bases and V by 5 bases; bases with no gene match: 6. The germline V gene has CDR1 MNHEY and CDR2 SVGAGI. There are 13 residues in the CDR3. As DNA, the CDR3 is TGTGCCAGCAGTACGGGACAGGGAGGCAAACTGTTTTTT. The encoded protein is CASSTGQGGKLFF.

The chain has TRBV29-1 and TRBJ2-1; 11 nucleotides agree with TRBD2. CDR1 and CDR2 from the germline V gene are SQVTM and ANQGSEA. V shed 5 bases and J 3 bases; nucleotides not matched to a gene: 12. CDR3 length: 17 amino acids. CDR3 amino acids: CSVKHDLAGGSYNEQFF. The CDR3 DNA reads TGCAGCGTTAAACACGACCTAGCGGGAGGAAGCTACAATGAGCAGTTCTTC.

The V and J genes are TRBV6-5 and TRBJ2-7, with TRBD1 matching 10 bases. Trimming at V came to 6 bases and at J to 7 bases, leaving 9 bases not matched to a gene. CDR1 and CDR2 from the germline V gene are MNHEY and SVGAGI. This CDR3 contains 14 residues. The CDR3 loop reads CASSRDRGPGEQYF. The DNA of the CDR3 is TGTGCCAGCAGCAGAGACAGGGGGCCGGGGGAGCAGTACTTC.

The V gene is TRBV10-3, the J gene TRBJ2-7; TRBD1 is a possible D gene (6 bases). Germline loops: CDR1 ENHRY, CDR2 SYGVKD. Trimming cost V 2 bases and J 3 bases, with 14 bases left between them. The CDR3 totals 15 residues. CDR3 DNA: TGTGCCATCAGTGAGACCGGGACAAGACTCTACGAGCAGTACTTC. It codes for CAISETGTRLYEQYF.

This chain links TRBV29-1 with TRBJ2-7; weak D call: TRBD2 (5 bases). The CDR3 covers 12 residues. From germline, CDR1 is SQVTM and CDR2 ANQGSEA. V was shortened by 6 bases and J by 3 bases, with 12 bases between the two germline ends. Here the CDR3 reads CSVWAGDYEQYF. The CDR3 nucleotides are TGCAGCGTATGGGCGGGTGACTACGAGCAGTACTTC.